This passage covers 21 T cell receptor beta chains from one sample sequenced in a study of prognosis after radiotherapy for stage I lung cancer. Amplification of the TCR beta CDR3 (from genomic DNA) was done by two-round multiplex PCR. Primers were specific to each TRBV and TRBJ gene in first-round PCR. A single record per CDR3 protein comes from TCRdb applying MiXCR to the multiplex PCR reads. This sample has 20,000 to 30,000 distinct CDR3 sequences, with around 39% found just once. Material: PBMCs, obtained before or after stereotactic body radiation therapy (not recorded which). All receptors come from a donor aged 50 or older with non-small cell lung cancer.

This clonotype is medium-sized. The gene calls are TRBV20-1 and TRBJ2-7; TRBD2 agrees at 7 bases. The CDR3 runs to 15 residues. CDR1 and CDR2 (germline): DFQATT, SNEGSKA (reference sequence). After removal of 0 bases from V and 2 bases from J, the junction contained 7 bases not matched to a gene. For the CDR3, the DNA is TGCAGTGCTAGAGAGACTTTAGGACTAGCCTACGAGCAGTACTTC. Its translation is CSARETLGLAYEQYF.

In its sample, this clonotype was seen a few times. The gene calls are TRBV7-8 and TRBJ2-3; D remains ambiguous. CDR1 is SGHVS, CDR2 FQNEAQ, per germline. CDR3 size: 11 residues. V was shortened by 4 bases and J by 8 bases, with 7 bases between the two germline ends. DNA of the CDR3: TGTGCCAGCAGCTCCCAGTTTACGCAGTATTTT. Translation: CASSSQFTQYF. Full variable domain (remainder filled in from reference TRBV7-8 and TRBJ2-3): GAGVSQSPRYKVAKRGQDVALRCDPISGHVSLFWYQQALGQGPEFLTYFQNEAQLDKSGLPSDRFFAERPEGSVSTLKIQRTQQEDSAVYLCASSSQFTQYFGPGTRLTVL.

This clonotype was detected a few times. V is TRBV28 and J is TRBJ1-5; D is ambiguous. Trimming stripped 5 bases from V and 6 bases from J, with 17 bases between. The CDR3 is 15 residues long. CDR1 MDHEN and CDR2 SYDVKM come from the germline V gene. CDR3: CASSTRRERGQPQHF. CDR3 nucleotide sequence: TGTGCCAGCAGTACGAGGAGGGAACGCGGTCAGCCCCAGCATTTT.

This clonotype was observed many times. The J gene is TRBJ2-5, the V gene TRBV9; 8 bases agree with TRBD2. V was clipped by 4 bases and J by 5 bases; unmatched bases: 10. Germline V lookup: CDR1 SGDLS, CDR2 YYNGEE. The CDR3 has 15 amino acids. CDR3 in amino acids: CASSPRPGGGETQYF. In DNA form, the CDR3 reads TGTGCCAGCAGCCCACGGCCCGGGGGGGGGGAGACCCAGTACTTC.

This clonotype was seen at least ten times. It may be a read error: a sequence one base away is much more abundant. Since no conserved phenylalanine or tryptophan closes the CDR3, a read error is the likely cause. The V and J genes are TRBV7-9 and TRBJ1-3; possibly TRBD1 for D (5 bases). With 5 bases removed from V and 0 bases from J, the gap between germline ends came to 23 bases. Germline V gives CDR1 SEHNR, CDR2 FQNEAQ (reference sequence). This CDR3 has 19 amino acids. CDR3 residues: CASSGSFEGRVISGNTIYL. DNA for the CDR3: TGTGCCAGCAGCGGATCCTTCGAGGGCAGGGTAATCTCTGGAAACACCATATATCTT.

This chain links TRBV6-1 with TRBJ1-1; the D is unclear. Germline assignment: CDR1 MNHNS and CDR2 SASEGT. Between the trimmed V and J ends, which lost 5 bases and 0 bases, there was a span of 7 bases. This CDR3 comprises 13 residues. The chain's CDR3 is CASSPQMNTEAFF. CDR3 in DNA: TGTGCCAGCAGTCCCCAGATGAACACTGAAGCTTTCTTT.

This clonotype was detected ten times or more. The CDR3 DNA sequence: TGTGCCAGCAGCACGACCGCTAGCGGGAGGGCGCTTACAGATACGCAGTATTTT. Amino acid sequence: CASSTTASGRALTDTQYF. The genes are TRBV13 and TRBJ2-3; TRBD2 aligns across 12 bases. This CDR3 spans 18 amino acids. Germline lookup yields CDR1 PRHDT and CDR2 FYEKMQ (reference sequence). V lost 5 bases and J lost 3; bases outside the gene matches: 12.

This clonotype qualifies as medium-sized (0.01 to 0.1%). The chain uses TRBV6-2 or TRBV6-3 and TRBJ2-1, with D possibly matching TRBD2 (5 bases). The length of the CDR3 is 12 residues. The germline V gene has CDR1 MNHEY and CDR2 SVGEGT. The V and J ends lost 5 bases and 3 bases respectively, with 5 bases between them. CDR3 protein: CASSGLYNEQFF. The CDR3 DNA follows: TGTGCCAGCAGTGGACTCTACAATGAGCAGTTCTTC.

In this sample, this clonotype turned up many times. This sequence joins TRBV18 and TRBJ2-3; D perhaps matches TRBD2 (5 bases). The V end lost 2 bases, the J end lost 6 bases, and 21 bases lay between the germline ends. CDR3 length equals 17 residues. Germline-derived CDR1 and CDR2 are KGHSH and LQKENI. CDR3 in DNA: TGTGCCAGCTCACCAGAGAGAGAGGGCTGGGCCGATGATACGCAGTATTTT. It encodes CASSPEREGWADDTQYF.

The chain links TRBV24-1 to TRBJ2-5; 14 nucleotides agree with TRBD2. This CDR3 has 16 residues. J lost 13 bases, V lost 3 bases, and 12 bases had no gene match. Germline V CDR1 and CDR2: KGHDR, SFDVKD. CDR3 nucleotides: TGTGCCACCAGTGATCCGACTAGCGGGAGGGCAGAGGCCCGGTACTTC. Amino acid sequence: CATSDPTSGRAEARYF.

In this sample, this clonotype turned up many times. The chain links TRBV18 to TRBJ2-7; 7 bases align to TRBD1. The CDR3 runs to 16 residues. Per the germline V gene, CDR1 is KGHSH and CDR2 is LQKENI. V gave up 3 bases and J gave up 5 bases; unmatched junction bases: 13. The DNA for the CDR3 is TGTGCCAGCTCACCTGGGGACAGAAACCGCCGGAACGAGCAGTACTTC. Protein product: CASSPGDRNRRNEQYF.

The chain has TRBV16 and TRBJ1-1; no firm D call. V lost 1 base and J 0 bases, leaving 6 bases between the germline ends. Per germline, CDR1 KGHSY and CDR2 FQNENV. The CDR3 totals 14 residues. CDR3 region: CASSQWTMNTEAFF. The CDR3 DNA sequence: TGTGCCAGCAGCCAATGGACGATGAACACTGAAGCTTTCTTT.

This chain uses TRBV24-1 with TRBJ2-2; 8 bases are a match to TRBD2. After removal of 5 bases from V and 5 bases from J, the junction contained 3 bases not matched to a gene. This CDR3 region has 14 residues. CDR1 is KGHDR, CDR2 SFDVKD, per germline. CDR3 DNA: TGTGCCACCAGTGCAAGCGGGAGTACCGGGGAGCTGTTTTTT. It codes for CATSASGSTGELFF.

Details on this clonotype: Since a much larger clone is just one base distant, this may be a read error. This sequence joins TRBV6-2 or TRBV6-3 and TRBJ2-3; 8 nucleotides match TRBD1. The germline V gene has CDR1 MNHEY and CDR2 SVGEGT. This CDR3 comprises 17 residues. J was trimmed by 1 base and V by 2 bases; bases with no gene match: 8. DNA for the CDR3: TGTGCCAGCAGTTACCCGGGACAGGTGGCCTGCACAGATACGCAGTATTTT. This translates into CASSYPGQVACTDTQYF.

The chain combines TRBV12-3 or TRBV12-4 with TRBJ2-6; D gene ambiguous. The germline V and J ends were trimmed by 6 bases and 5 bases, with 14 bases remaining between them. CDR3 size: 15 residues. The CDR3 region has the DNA TGTGCCAGCAGCCCAACAGTGATGTGGGCCAACGTCCTGACTTTC. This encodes CASSPTVMWANVLTF.

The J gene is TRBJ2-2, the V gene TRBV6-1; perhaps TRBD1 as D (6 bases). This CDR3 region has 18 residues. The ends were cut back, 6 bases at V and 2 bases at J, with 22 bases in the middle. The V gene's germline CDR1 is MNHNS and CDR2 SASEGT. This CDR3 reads CASSPRQVSPLNTGELFF. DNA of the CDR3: TGTGCCAGCAGCCCTAGACAGGTGTCCCCTCTAAACACCGGGGAGCTGTTTTTT.

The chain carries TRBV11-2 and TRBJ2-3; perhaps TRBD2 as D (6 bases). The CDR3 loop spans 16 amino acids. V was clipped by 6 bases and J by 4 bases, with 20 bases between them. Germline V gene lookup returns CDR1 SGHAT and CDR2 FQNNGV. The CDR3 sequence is CASRPSIGSGADTQYF. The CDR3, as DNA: TGTGCCAGCAGGCCCTCTATCGGGAGTGGGGCAGATACGCAGTATTTT.

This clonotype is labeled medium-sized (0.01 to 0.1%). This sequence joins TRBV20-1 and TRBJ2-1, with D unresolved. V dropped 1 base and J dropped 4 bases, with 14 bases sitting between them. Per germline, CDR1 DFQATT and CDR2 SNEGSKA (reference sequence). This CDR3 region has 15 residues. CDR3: CSARGRKDRYNEQFF. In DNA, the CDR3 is TGCAGTGCTAGAGGGCGGAAGGATCGGTACAATGAGCAGTTCTTC.

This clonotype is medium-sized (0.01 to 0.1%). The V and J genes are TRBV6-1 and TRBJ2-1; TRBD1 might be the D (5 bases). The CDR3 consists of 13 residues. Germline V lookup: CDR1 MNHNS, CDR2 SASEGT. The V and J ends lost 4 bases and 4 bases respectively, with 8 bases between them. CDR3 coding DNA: TGTGCCAGCAGTGGACAGTTATACAATGAGCAGTTCTTC. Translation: CASSGQLYNEQFF.

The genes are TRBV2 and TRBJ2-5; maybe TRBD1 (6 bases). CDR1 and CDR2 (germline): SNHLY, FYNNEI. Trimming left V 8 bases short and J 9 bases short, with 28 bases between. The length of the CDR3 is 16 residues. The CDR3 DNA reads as TGTGCCAGCCGAATTACCGGGACAACGGGGACCGGGGCCCAGTACTTC. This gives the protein CASRITGTTGTGAQYF.

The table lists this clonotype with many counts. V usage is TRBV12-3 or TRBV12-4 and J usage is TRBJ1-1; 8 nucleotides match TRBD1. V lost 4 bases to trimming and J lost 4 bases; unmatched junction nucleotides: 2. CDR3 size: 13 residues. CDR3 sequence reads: CASSSDRVTEAFF. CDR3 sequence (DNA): TGTGCCAGCAGTTCGGACAGGGTCACTGAAGCTTTCTTT.